The source of this T cell receptor (beta chain) is a study of neurological immune-mediated disorders. The team produced cDNA through 5'RACE using 10-nucleotide random UMIs. TCRdb analysed the 5' RACE reads with MiXCR anew, one entry per CDR3 protein. Here the sample spans 55,000 to 80,000 distinct CDR3 sequences, 12% to 15% being singletons. Germline CDR1 and CDR2: LNHNV and YYDKDF (reference sequence). Trimming stripped 6 bases from V and 0 bases from J, with 15 bases between. The CDR3 runs to 16 residues. Time point of the sample: longitudinal time-point 1 (baseline). Points from the study as a whole: In HTLV-1-associated myelopathy, TCR clonal expansion was greatest, and in multiple sclerosis it was least, below healthy controls.

This clonotype was picked up many times. No antigen is known for it. This clonotype was obtained from a female donor with HTLV-1-associated myelopathy (HAM/TSP). V is TRBV15 and J is TRBJ2-4, with D possibly being TRBD1 or TRBD2 (5 bases each). Sequenced input: PBMCs. CDR3 sequence reads: CATRNRGRIAKNIQYF. For the CDR3, the DNA is TGTGCCACCAGGAATAGGGGACGTATAGCCAAAAACATTCAGTACTTC.